This TCR beta chain was captured by sequencing in a study of tumor T cells in aggressive B-cell lymphoma. V was clipped by 5 bases and J by 4 bases; unmatched bases: 10. The germline V gene encodes CDR1 SEHNR and CDR2 FQNEAQ (reference sequence). The CDR3 loop spans 16 amino acids. TCRdb's table, derived via immunoSEQ multiplex PCR, lists solely in-frame clones and lacks some. The sample has 8,900 or so clones, approximately 85% seen once. This sequence was found in an adult with diffuse large B cell lymphoma. The chain uses TRBV7-9 and TRBJ2-3, with TRBD1 matching 9 bases. The sequenced sample consisted of tumor tissue. The CDR3 nucleotides are TGTGCCAGCAGCCTGGGCCCGGGACAGGGATCAGATACGCAGTATTTT. Its translation: CASSLGPGQGSDTQYF.